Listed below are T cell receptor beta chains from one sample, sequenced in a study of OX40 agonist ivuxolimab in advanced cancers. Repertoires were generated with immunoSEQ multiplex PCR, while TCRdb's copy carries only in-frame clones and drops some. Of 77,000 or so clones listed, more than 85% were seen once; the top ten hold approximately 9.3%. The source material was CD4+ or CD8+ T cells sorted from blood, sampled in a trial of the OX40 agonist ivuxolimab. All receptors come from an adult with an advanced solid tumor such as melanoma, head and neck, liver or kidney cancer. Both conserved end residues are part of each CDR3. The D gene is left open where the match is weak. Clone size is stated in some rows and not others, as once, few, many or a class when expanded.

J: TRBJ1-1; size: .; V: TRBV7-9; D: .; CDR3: CASSLTNTEAFF; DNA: TGTGCCAGCAGCTTGACGAACACTGAAGCTTTCTTT
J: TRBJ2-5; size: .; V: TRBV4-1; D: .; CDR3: CASSQGLPGEQETQYF; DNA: TGCGCCAGCAGCCAAGGGCTCCCAGGGGAGCAAGAGACCCAGTACTTC
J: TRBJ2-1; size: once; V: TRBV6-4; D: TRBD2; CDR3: CASSDYGTSFNEQFF; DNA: TGTGCCAGCAGTGATTACGGGACTAGCTTCAATGAGCAGTTCTTC
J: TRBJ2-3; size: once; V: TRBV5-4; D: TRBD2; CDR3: CASRRGGSTDTQYF; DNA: TGTGCCAGCAGAAGGGGAGGGTCCACAGATACGCAGTATTTT
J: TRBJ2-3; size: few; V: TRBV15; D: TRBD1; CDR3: CATSRDRGGTDTQYF; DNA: TGTGCCACCAGCAGGGACAGGGGAGGTACAGATACGCAGTATTTT
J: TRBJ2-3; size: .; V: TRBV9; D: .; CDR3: CASSVPLTDTQYF; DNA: TGTGCCAGCAGCGTACCGCTTACAGATACGCAGTATTTT
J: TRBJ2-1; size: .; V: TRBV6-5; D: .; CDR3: CASSYGAGEQFF; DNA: TGTGCCAGCAGTTACGGGGCGGGTGAGCAGTTCTTC
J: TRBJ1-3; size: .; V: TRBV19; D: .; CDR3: CASSIMAGLSSGNTIYF; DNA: TGTGCCAGTAGTATAATGGCAGGGCTCAGCTCTGGAAACACCATATATTTT
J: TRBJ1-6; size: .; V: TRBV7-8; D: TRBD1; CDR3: CASSFRTGDSPLHF; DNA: TGTGCCAGCAGCTTCAGGACAGGGGATTCACCCCTCCACTTT
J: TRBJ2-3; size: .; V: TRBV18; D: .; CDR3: CASSFEGPTSTDTQYF; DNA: TGTGCCAGCTCGTTCGAGGGGCCTACTAGCACAGATACGCAGTATTTT
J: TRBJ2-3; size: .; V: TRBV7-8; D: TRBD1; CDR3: CASGTVGLDTQYF; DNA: TGTGCCAGCGGGACAGTAGGATTGGATACGCAGTATTTT